This section outlines one T cell receptor beta chain sequence together with its context. The data stem from a study of blood T cell repertoires in COVID-19. Study-level background: There were acute and convalescent COVID-19 samples, and they came from the United States, Italy and Spain.

Under the authors' procedure: Amplification of reference gene primers was used by the study to estimate nucleated cell counts. The repertoire was sequenced with immunoSEQ multiplex PCR; TCRdb's copy has only in-frame clones and lacks some. V, J and clone size are taken as reported in that table, and D and trimming were inferred from the DNA itself. The sample shows 150,000 to 200,000 clones, about 80% of them seen only once. Germline V lookup: CDR1 SGHTA, CDR2 FQGTGA. The V gene lost 2 bases and the J gene lost 3 bases, with 11 bases spanning the gap. The CDR3 spans 16 residues. The sequenced material came from peripheral blood. The rearrangement joins TRBV7-3 to TRBJ2-6, with D perhaps TRBD1 (6 bases). This clonotype was sampled from a human donor with acute or convalescent COVID-19. The donor label of this sample is uncertain. CDR3 in amino acids: CASSLSAGVGANVLTF. The CDR3 DNA reads TGTGCCAGCAGCTTATCTGCAGGGGTTGGGGCCAACGTCCTGACTTTC.